Detailed here is one T cell receptor (beta chain). Its antigen is not identified. The source of the sample is a study of tumor and adjacent non-tumor tissue in lung cancer. Study information: Patients comprised 12 adenocarcinoma, 2 squamous cell carcinoma and 1 small cell lung cancer. Stage I to III disease affected 10 men and 4 or 5 women aged about 31 to 85.

General observations from the study: Patients with more diverse tumor TCRs had worse survival. Normal lung showed higher cumulative top 100 clone frequency than tumor.

Three rounds of nested PCR, following a modified ARM-PCR protocol, produced the TCRbeta library. TCRdb used MiXCR to reprocess the multiplex PCR reads, holding one entry per CDR3 protein. Of under 95,000 distinct CDR3 sequences in the sample, roughly 80% were seen once. The ends were cut back, 4 bases at V and 3 bases at J, with 16 bases in the middle. CDR3 length: 15 residues. Germline CDR1 DFQATT, CDR2 SNEGSKA (reference sequence). RNA was extracted from bulk tissue without any cell sorting. This non-tumor lung sample came from over 3 cm beyond the tumor edge. The chain links TRBV20-1 to TRBJ2-1, with a weak D call TRBD2 (5 bases). The source is a man in his 60s with non-small cell lung cancer. The specimen sequenced was distant non-tumor lung tissue. CDR3 residues: CSAIGRPSSYNEQFF. CDR3 DNA: TGCAGTGCTATAGGTCGGCCTAGCAGCTACAATGAGCAGTTCTTC.